Below, one TCR beta chain is given with its context. Its matching antigen is unknown. V dropped 0 bases and J dropped 0 bases, with 9 bases sitting between them. This CDR3 spans 15 amino acids. From germline, CDR1 is SGHNT and CDR2 YYREEE (reference sequence). Reverse transcription of about 0.5 to 1 ug RNA used random hexamers. By means of immunoSEQ multiplex PCR, TCR beta CDR3 spanning 54 Vbeta and 13 Jbeta underwent amplification. From the immunoSEQ multiplex PCR reads, TCRdb called clonotypes with MiXCR, one entry per CDR3 protein. This sample yields 120,000 or so distinct CDR3 sequences, of which roughly 96% are seen a single time; more than 0.09% belongs to the top ten. This sample was taken from a study of CD8 T cells in Susac syndrome. Findings of the study overall: The study admitted that it had a relatively small number of individuals in its TCR sequencing and HLA analysis.

TCR beta was sequenced from blood CD8+ and CD4+ T cells. The V and J genes are TRBV5-4 and TRBJ1-1; no definite D call. The sample comprised CD4+ T cells from PBMCs. The TCR comes from a human donor in good health. This chain's CDR3 is CASSLDPAMNTEAFF. As DNA, the CDR3 is TGTGCCAGCAGCTTGGACCCGGCCATGAACACTGAAGCTTTCTTT.